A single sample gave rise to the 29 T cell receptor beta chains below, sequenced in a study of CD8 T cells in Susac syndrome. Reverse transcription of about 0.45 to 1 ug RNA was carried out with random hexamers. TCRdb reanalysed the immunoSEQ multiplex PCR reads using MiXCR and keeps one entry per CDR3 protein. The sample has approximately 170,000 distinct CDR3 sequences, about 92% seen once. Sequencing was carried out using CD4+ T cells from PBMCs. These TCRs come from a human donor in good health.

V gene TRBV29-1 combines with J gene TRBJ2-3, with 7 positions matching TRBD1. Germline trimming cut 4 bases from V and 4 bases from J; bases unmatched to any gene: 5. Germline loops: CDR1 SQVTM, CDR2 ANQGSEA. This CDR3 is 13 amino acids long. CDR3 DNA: TGCAGCGTTGTACGACAGGGTGCAGATACGCAGTATTTT. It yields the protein CSVVRQGADTQYF.

CDR3: CASSSGPQREQYF. The CDR3 coding sequence is TGTGCCAGCAGCTCCGGCCCTCAAAGGGAGCAGTACTTC. The chain combines TRBV7-2 with TRBJ2-7, with D hard to call. The CDR3 totals 13 residues. With 4 bases removed from V and 7 bases from J, the gap between germline ends came to 14 bases. Per germline, CDR1 SGHTA and CDR2 FQGNSA.

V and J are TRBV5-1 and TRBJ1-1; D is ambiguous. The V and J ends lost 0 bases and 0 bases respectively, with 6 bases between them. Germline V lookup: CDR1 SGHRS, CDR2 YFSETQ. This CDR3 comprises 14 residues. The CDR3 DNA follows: TGCGCCAGCAGCTTGGGGCTGATGAACACTGAAGCTTTCTTT. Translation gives CASSLGLMNTEAFF.

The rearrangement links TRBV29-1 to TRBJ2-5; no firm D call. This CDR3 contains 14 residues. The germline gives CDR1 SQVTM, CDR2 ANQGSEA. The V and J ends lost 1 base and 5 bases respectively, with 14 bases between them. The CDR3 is CSVEAATSRETQYF. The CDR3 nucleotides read TGCAGCGTTGAAGCTGCGACCAGCCGGGAGACCCAGTACTTC.

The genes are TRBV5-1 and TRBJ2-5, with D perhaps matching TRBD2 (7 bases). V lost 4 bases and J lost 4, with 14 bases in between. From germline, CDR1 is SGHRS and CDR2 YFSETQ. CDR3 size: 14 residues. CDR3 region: CASSAGALRETQYF. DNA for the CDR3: TGCGCCAGCAGCGCGGGGGCTTTGCGAGAGACCCAGTACTTC.

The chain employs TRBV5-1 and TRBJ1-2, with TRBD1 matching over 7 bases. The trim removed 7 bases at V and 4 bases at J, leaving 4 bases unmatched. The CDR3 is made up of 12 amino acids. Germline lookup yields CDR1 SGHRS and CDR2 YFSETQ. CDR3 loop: CASVGDSYGYTF. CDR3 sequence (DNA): TGCGCCAGCGTCGGGGACAGCTATGGCTACACCTTC.

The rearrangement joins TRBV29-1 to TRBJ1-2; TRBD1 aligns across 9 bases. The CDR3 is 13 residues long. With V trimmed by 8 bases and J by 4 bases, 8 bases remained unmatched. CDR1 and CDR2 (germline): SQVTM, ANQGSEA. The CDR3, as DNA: TGCAGCTTCCGGACAGGGGCCAGCTATGGCTACACCTTC. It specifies CSFRTGASYGYTF. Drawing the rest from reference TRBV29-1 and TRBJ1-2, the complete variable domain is SAVISQKPSRDICQRGTSLTIQCQVDSQVTMMFWYRQQPGQSLTLIATANQGSEATYESGFVIDKFPISRPNLTFSTLTVSNMSPEDSSIYLCSFRTGASYGYTFGSGTRLTVV.

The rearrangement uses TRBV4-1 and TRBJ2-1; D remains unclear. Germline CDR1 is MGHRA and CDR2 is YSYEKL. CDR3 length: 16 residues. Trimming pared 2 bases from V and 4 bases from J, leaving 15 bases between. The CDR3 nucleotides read TGCGCCAGCAGCCAACTGGGCCTTACTATTTACAATGAGCAGTTCTTC. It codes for CASSQLGLTIYNEQFF.

This CDR3 is CASSGDRQYGYTF. In DNA, the CDR3 is TGTGCCAGCTCAGGGGACAGACAGTATGGCTACACCTTC. This chain uses TRBV18 with TRBJ1-2; 7 bases align to TRBD1. This CDR3 is built from 13 residues. From germline, CDR1 is KGHSH and CDR2 LQKENI. V shed 5 bases, J shed 5 bases, and the junction held 5 bases outside the gene matches.

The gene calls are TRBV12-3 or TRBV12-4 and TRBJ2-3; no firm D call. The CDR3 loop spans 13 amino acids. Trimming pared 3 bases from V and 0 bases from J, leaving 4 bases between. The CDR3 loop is CASSFISTDTQYF. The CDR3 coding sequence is TGTGCCAGCAGTTTCATCAGCACAGATACGCAGTATTTT.

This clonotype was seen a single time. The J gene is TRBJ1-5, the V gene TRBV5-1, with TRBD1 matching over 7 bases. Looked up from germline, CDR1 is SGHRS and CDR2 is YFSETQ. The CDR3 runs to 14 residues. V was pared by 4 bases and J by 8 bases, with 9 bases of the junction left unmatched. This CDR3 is CASSAGRGREPQHF. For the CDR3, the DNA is TGCGCCAGCAGCGCAGGAAGGGGGCGCGAGCCCCAGCATTTT.

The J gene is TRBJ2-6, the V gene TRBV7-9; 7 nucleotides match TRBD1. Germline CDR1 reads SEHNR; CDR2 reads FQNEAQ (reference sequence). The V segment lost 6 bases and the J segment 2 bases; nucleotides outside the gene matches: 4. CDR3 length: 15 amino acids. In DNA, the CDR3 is TGTGCCAGCAGAGATACAGGGGCTGGGGCCAACGTCCTGACTTTC. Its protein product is CASRDTGAGANVLTF.

CDR3 residues: CASSLQRSSYNSPLHF. The CDR3 region has the DNA TGTGCCAGCAGCCTTCAGCGGAGCTCCTATAATTCACCCCTCCACTTT. The chain links TRBV6-1 to TRBJ1-6, with D hard to call. V lost 6 bases and J lost 0, with 12 bases in between. The germline V gene encodes CDR1 MNHNS and CDR2 SASEGT. The CDR3 consists of 16 residues.

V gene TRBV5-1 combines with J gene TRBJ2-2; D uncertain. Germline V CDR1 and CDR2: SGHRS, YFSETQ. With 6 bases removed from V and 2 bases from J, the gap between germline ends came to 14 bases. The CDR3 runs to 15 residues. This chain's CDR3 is CASKDSGVNTGELFF. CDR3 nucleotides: TGCGCCAGCAAGGATTCTGGGGTCAACACCGGGGAGCTGTTTTTT.

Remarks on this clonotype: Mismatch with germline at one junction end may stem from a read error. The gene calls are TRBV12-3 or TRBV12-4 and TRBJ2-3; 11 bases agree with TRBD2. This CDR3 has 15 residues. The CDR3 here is CASSLAGGLTDTQYF. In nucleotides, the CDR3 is TGTGCCAGCAGCTTAGCGGGAGGGCTCACAGATACGCAGTATTTT.

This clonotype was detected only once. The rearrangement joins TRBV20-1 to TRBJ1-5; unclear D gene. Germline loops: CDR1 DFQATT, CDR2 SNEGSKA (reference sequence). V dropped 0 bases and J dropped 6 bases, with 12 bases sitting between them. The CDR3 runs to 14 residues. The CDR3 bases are TGCAGTGCTAGAGATACGGGGAGTGTTCAGCCCCAGCATTTT. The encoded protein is CSARDTGSVQPQHF.

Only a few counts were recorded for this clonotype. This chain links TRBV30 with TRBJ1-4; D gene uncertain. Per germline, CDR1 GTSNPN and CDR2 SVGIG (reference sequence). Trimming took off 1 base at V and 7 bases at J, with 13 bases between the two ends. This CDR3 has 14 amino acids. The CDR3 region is CAWSAPGGPEKLFF. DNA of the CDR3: TGTGCCTGGAGTGCGCCCGGAGGCCCTGAAAAACTGTTTTTT.

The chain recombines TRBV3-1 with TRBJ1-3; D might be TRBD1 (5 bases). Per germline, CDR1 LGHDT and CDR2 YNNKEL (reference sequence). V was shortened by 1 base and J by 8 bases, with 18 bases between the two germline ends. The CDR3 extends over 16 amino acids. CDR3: CASSQGIKGRVDTIYF. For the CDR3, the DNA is TGTGCCAGCAGCCAAGGGATCAAGGGGCGTGTGGACACCATATATTTT.

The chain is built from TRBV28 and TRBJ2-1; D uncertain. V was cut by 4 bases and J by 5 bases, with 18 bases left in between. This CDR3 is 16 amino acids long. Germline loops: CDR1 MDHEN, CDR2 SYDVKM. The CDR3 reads CASSSPTAHGNNEQFF. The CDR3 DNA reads TGTGCCAGCAGTTCCCCTACGGCCCATGGGAACAATGAGCAGTTCTTC.

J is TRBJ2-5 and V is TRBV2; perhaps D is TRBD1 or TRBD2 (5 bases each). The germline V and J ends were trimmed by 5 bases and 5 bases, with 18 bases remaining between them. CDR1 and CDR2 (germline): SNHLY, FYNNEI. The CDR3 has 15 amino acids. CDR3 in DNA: TGTGCCAGCAGTACCGGGACGTCAGCCGGGGAGACCCAGTACTTC. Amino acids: CASSTGTSAGETQYF.

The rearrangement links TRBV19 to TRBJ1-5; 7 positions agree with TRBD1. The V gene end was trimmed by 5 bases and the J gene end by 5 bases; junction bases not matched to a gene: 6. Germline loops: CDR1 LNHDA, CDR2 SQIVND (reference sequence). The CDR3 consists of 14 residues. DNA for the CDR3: TGTGCCAGTAGTCCTCAAGGGGGCGATCAGCCCCAGCATTTT. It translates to CASSPQGGDQPQHF.

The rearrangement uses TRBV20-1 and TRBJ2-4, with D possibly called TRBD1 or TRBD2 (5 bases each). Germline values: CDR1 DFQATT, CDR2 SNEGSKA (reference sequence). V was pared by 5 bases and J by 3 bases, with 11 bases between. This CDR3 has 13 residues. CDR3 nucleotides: TGCAGTGCTCCTTTGAGGGGCAAAAACATTCAGTACTTC. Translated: CSAPLRGKNIQYF.

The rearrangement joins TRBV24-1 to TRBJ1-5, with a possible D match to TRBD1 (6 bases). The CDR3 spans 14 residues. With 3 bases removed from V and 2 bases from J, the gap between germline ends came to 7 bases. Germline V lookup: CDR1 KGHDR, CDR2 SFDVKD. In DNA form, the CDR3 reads TGTGCCACCAGTGATGCAGGGGGCAATCAGCCCCAGCATTTT. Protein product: CATSDAGGNQPQHF.

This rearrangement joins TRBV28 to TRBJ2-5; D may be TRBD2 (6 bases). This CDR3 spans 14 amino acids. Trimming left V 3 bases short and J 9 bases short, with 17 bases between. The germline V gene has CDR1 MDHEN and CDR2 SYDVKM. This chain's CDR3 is CASSFGTLGEAQYF. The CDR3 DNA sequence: TGTGCCAGCAGTTTTGGGACTTTGGGGGAGGCCCAGTACTTC.

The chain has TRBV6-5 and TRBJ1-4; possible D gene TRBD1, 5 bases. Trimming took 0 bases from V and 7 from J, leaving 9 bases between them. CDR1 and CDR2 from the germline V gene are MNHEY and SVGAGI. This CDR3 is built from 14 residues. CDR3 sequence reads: CASSYSSRVEKLFF. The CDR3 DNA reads TGTGCCAGCAGTTACTCGAGCAGGGTTGAAAAACTGTTTTTT.

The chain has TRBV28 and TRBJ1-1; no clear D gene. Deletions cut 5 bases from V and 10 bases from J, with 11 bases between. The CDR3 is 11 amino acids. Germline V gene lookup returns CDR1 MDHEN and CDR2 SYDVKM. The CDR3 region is CASSPLTAAFF. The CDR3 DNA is TGTGCCAGCAGTCCACTAACAGCAGCTTTCTTT.

The CDR3 DNA sequence: TGTGCCAGCAGCCGACAGGAGAACCAGCCCCAGCATTTT. The encoded protein is CASSRQENQPQHF. V gene TRBV7-2 combines with J gene TRBJ1-5, with D tentatively TRBD1 (6 bases). The CDR3 totals 13 residues. The germline V and J ends were trimmed by 5 bases and 7 bases, with 12 bases remaining between them. CDR1 and CDR2 (germline): SGHTA, FQGNSA.

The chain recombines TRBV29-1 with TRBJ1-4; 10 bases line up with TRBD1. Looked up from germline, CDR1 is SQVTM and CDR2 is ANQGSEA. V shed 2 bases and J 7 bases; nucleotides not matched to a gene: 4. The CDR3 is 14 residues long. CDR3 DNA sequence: TGCAGCGTTGAAAGGGGACAGGGGAGTGAAAAACTGTTTTTT. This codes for CSVERGQGSEKLFF.

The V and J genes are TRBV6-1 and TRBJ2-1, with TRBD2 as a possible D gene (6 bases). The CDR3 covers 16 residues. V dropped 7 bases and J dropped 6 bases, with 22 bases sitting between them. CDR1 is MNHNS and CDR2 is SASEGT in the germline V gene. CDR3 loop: CASTPEWAREFNEQFF. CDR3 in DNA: TGTGCCAGCACTCCGGAATGGGCCCGGGAGTTCAATGAGCAGTTCTTC.